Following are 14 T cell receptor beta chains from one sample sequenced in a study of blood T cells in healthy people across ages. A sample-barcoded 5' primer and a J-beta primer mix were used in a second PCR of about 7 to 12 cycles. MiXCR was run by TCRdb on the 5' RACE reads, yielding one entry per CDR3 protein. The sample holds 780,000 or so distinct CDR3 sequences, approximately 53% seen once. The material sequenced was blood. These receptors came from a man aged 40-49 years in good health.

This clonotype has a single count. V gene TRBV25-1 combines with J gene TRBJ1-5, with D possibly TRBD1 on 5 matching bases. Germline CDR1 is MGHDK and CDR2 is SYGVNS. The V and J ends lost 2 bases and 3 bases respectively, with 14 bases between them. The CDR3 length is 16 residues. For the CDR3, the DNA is TGTGCCAGCAGTGAAAGGGGCGGGGGGAACAATCAGCCCCAGCATTTT. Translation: CASSERGGGNNQPQHF.

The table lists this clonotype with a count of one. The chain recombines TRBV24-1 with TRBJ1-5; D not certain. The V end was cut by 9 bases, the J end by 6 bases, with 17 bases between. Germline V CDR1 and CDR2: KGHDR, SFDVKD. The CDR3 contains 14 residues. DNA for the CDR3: TGTGCCACCGCGGCTACGGGGTCCGGTCAGCCCCAGCATTTT. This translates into CATAATGSGQPQHF.

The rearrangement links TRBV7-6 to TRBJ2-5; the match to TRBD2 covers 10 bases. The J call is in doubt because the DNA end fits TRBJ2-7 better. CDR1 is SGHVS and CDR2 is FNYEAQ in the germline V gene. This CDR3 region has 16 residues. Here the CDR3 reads CASTRTSGTLLYEQYF. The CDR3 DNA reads TGTGCCAGCACCCGGACTAGCGGAACCCTACTCTACGAGCAGTACTTC.

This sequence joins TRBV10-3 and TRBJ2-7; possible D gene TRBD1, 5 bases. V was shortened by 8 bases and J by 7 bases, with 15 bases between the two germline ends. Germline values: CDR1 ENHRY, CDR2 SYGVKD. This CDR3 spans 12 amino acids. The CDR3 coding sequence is TGTGCCATCGGGGCAGGGCAAAATGAGCAGTACTTC. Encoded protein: CAIGAGQNEQYF.

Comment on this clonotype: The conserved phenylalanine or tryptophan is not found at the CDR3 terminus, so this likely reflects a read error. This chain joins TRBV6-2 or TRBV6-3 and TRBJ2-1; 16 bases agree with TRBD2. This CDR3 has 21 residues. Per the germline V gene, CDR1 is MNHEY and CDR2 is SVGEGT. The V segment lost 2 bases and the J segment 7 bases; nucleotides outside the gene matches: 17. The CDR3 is CASSYPSPGLAGGLRSNEQFL. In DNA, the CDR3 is TGTGCCAGCAGTTACCCATCACCGGGACTAGCGGGAGGGCTAAGGTCTAATGAGCAGTTCCTC.

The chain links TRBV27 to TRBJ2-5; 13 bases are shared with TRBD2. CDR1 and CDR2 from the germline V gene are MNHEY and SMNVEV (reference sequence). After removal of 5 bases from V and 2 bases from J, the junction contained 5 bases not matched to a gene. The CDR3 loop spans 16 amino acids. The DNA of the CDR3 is TGTGCCAGCAGTCGCAGGACTAGCGGGAGTCAAGAGACCCAGTACTTC. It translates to CASSRRTSGSQETQYF.

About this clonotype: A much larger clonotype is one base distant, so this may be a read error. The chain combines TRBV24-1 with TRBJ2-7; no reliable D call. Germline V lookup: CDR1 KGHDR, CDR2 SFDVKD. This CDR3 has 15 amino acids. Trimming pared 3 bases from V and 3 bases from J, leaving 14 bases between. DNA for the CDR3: TGTGCCACCAGTGATGCGGATGTCCCCCACTACGAGCAGTACTTC. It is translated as CATSDADVPHYEQYF.

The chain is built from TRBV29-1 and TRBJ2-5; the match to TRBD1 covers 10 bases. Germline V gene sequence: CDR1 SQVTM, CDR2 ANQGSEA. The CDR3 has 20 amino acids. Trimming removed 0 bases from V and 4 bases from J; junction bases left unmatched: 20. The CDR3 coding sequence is TGCAGCGTTGAAGATTGGGCCCGTTCGATCGGGACAGGGGAAGGAGAGACCCAGTACTTC. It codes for CSVEDWARSIGTGEGETQYF.

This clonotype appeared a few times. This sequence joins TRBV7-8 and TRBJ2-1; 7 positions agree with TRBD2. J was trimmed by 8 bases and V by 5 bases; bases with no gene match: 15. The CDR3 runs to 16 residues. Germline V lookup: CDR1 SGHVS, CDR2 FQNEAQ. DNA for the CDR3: TGTGCCAGCAGCCAACTTAGAATAGGGCTAGCGGATGAGCAGTTCTTC. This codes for CASSQLRIGLADEQFF.

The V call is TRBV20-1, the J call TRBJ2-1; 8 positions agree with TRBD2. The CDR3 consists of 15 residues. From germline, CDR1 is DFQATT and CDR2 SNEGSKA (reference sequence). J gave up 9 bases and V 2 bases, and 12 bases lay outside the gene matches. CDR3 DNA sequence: TGCAGTGCTAGACAGGGAGCCGGGAGGGCCACTGAGCAGTTCTTC. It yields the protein CSARQGAGRATEQFF.

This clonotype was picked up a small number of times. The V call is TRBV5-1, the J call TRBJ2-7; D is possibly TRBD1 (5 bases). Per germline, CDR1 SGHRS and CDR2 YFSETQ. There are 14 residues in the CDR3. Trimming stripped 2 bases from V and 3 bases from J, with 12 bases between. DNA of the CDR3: TGCGCCAGCAGCTTCTGGCAGGACAACTACGAGCAGTACTTC. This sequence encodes CASSFWQDNYEQYF.

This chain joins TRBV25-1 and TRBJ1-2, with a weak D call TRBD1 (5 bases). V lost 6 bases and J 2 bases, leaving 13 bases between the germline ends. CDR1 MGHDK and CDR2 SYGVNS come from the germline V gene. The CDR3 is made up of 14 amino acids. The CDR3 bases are TGTGCCAGCAGGAGGGACTCTCAGAACTATGGCTACACCTTC. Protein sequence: CASRRDSQNYGYTF.

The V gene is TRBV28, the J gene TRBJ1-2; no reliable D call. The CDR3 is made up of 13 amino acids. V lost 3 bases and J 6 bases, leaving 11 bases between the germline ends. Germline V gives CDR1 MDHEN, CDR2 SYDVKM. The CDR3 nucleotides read TGTGCCAGCAGTTTCCCTCCTAGGGATGGCTACACCTTC. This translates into CASSFPPRDGYTF.

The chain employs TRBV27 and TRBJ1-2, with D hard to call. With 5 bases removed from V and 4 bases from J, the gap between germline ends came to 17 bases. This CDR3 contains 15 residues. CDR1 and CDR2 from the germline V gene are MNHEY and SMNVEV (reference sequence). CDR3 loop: CASSHVGRCVYGYTF. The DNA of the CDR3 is TGTGCCAGCAGTCATGTTGGACGGTGCGTCTATGGCTACACCTTC.